Listed below are T cell receptor beta chains from one sample, sequenced in a study of STAT5B mutations in CD4+ large granular lymphocyte leukemia. Using immunoSEQ multiplex PCR, the repertoire was profiled, and TCRdb retains in-frame clones only, with some absent. Of about 32,000 clones in the sample, approximately 81% are singletons; the top ten hold about 2.5%. The specimen was CD4+ T cells from blood buffy coats. The receptor set was obtained from a human donor in good health. CDR3s include the opening cysteine and the closing phenylalanine or tryptophan. The D gene is left open where the match is weak. Rows may omit the clone size; those that give it use once, few, many or a size class.

cdr3_length,clone_size,j_call,v_call,d_call,cdr3_aa,cdr3_nt
15,-,TRBJ2-7,TRBV27,-,CASSLVPGTSKEQYF,TGTGCCAGCAGTTTGGTTCCCGGGACTTCTAAAGAGCAGTACTTC
14,-,TRBJ1-2,TRBV9,TRBD1,CASSAGQGAYGYTF,TGTGCCAGCAGCGCAGGACAGGGAGCCTATGGCTACACCTTC
13,-,TRBJ2-1,TRBV10-3,-,CAIRDDREGEQFF,TGTGCCATCAGGGACGACAGGGAGGGGGAGCAGTTCTTC
13,-,TRBJ2-7,TRBV2,-,CASSRDPLYEQYF,TGTGCCAGCAGTCGGGACCCCTTATACGAGCAGTACTTC
11,-,TRBJ2-1,TRBV5-6,-,CASSLANEQFF,TGTGCCAGCAGCTTGGCCAATGAGCAGTTCTTC
13,-,TRBJ1-1,TRBV29-1,TRBD1,CSADRGQNTEAFF,TGCAGCGCCGACAGGGGGCAGAACACTGAAGCTTTCTTT
15,-,TRBJ2-6,TRBV19,-,CASSPGGGGANVLTF,TGTGCCAGTAGTCCCGGGGGTGGTGGGGCCAACGTCCTGACTTTC
15,-,TRBJ1-3,TRBV6-5,-,CASTWGPGSGNTIYF,TGTGCCAGCACCTGGGGGCCGGGCTCTGGAAACACCATATATTTT
13,-,TRBJ2-7,TRBV18,-,CASSPPAVSEQYF,TGTGCCAGCTCACCCCCGGCAGTAAGCGAGCAGTACTTC
16,-,TRBJ2-5,TRBV6-4,TRBD2,CASSDGGGGARETQYF,TGTGCCAGCAGTGACGGGGGCGGGGGGGCCAGGGAGACCCAGTACTTC
14,-,TRBJ1-2,TRBV6-1,TRBD1,CASTGDRGSYGYTF,TGTGCCAGCACTGGTGACAGGGGGTCTTACGGCTACACCTTC
15,-,TRBJ2-5,TRBV5-4,TRBD1,CASSQTGYGEETQYF,TGTGCCAGCAGCCAGACAGGGTATGGAGAAGAGACCCAGTACTTC
15,-,TRBJ1-2,TRBV6-1,-,CASSGQGVGNYGYTF,TGTGCCAGCAGTGGTCAGGGCGTGGGGAACTATGGCTACACCTTC
14,-,TRBJ2-7,TRBV18,TRBD1,CASSPGQGWAEQYF,TGTGCCAGCTCACCGGGACAGGGTTGGGCCGAGCAGTACTTC
16,-,TRBJ1-6,TRBV5-4,-,CASSSLTGRANSPLHF,TGTGCCAGCAGCTCCCTTACAGGGAGGGCAAATTCACCCCTCCACTTT
15,-,TRBJ2-3,TRBV9,-,CASSPRLGGTDTQYF,TGTGCCAGCAGCCCCAGGTTGGGGGGCACAGATACGCAGTATTTT
17,-,TRBJ2-1,TRBV9,-,CASSTRGRNGSYNEQFF,TGTGCCAGCAGCACCCGGGGACGGAATGGCTCCTACAATGAGCAGTTCTTC
12,-,TRBJ1-2,TRBV19,-,CASSPSGTPTTF,TGTGCCAGTAGTCCAAGCGGGACCCCTACAACCTTC
15,-,TRBJ2-3,TRBV6-1,-,CASTPGTGASDTQYF,TGTGCCAGCACCCCCGGGACCGGCGCGTCAGATACGCAGTATTTT
15,-,TRBJ2-7,TRBV6-1,TRBD1,CASSEALQGAYEQYF,TGTGCCAGCAGTGAAGCGCTTCAGGGGGCCTACGAGCAGTACTTC
14,-,TRBJ2-2,TRBV6-5,-,CASSYGGNTGELFF,TGTGCCAGCAGTTACGGGGGAAACACCGGGGAGCTGTTTTTT
14,-,TRBJ1-4,TRBV30,TRBD1,CAWNSQGAGEKLFF,TGTGCCTGGAACTCCCAGGGGGCGGGTGAAAAACTGTTTTTT
13,few,TRBJ1-2,TRBV29-1,-,CSADSMGDYGYTF,TGCAGCGCCGACTCCATGGGGGACTATGGCTACACCTTC
13,-,TRBJ2-1,TRBV15,-,CATSRDYMNEQFF,TGTGCCACCAGCAGAGATTATATGAATGAGCAGTTCTTC
14,medium-sized,TRBJ2-3,TRBV2,TRBD1,CASTRDRGPDTQYF,TGTGCCAGCACCAGGGACAGGGGGCCAGATACGCAGTATTTT
15,once,TRBJ2-1,TRBV9,TRBD2,CASSVDGGAFNEQFF,TGTGCCAGCAGCGTAGACGGGGGGGCCTTCAATGAGCAGTTCTTC